These 13 T cell receptor beta chains share one sample of origin, sequenced in a study of cytomegalovirus exposure and HLA in healthy donors. A multiplex PCR was run with 60 Vbeta primers and 13 Jbeta primers. This table comes from immunoSEQ multiplex PCR, and its TCRdb copy is limited to in-frame clones, with some not included. The table lists about 160,000 clones, 65% to 85% of them singletons. Sequenced material: PBMCs. The receptors shown here come from a man between 35 and 55 years old in good health and CMV-seropositive.

V and J are TRBV29-1 and TRBJ2-7; TRBD1 might be the D (6 bases). The CDR3 length is 13 residues. Trimming removed 4 bases from V and 0 bases from J, with 10 bases in between. Germline CDR1 reads SQVTM; CDR2 reads ANQGSEA. As DNA, the CDR3 is TGCAGCGTTGCCCAGGGGAGCTCCTACGAGCAGTACTTC. Translating it yields CSVAQGSSYEQYF.

The chain couples TRBV6-1 to TRBJ1-2; TRBD1 matches 8 bases. The CDR3 is made up of 15 amino acids. Trimming took 4 bases from V and 2 from J; bases not matched to a gene: 6. The V gene's germline CDR1 is MNHNS and CDR2 SASEGT. CDR3 bases: TGTGCCAGCAGTGGGGGGACAGGAGGCAACTATGGCTACACCTTC. It encodes CASSGGTGGNYGYTF.

This rearrangement joins TRBV20-1 to TRBJ1-1; D gene unclear. Germline V CDR1 and CDR2: DFQATT, SNEGSKA (reference sequence). This CDR3 region has 11 residues. Trimming left V 4 bases short and J 10 bases short, with 13 bases between. CDR3 nucleotides: TGCAGTGCTACTCGGGATCTGAGAGCTTTCTTT. It encodes CSATRDLRAFF.

The chain is built from TRBV4-1 and TRBJ1-4; perhaps TRBD1 as D (6 bases). Germline values: CDR1 MGHRA, CDR2 YSYEKL. V shed 4 bases and J shed 0 bases, with 12 bases lying between them. The CDR3 is 16 amino acids. This chain's CDR3 is CASSLYWDTTNEKLFF. The CDR3 region has the DNA TGCGCCAGCAGCCTCTACTGGGACACAACTAATGAAAAACTGTTTTTT.

This clone was seen only once. The chain recombines TRBV5-4 with TRBJ2-1, with TRBD2 matching over 8 bases. V lost 2 bases, J lost 0 bases, and 4 bases stayed unmatched. Germline V gene data show CDR1 as SGHNT and CDR2 as YYREEE (reference sequence). CDR3 size: 16 residues. The CDR3 DNA reads as TGTGCCAGCAGCTTTGCGGGGGGAGCCTCCTACAATGAGCAGTTCTTC. It translates to CASSFAGGASYNEQFF.

This chain joins TRBV10-3 and TRBJ1-1, with D tentatively TRBD1 (6 bases). Between the trimmed V and J ends, which lost 4 bases and 7 bases, there was a span of 10 bases. The CDR3 is 12 residues long. Germline V CDR1 and CDR2: ENHRY, SYGVKD. CDR3 DNA: TGTGCCATCAGTGGGGACACCTATGAAGCTTTCTTT. Its translation: CAISGDTYEAFF.

This clone was found once. The gene calls are TRBV5-6 and TRBJ1-2, with TRBD1 as a possible D gene (6 bases). Germline-derived CDR1 and CDR2 are SGHDT and YYEEEE. The V gene lost 0 bases and the J gene lost 5 bases, with 17 bases spanning the gap. CDR3 size: 16 residues. The CDR3 loop is CASSLGAGKRGYGYTF. CDR3 DNA: TGTGCCAGCAGCTTGGGGGCCGGGAAGAGGGGGTATGGCTACACCTTC. Combining the CDR3 with reference TRBV5-6 and TRBJ1-2 gives the whole variable domain DAGVTQSPTHLIKTRGQQVTLRCSPKSGHDTVSWYQQALGQGPQFIFQYYEEEERQRGNFPDRFSGHQFPNYSSELNVNALLLGDSALYLCASSLGAGKRGYGYTFGSGTRLTVV.

The chain recombines TRBV15 with TRBJ2-1; 7 nucleotides match TRBD2. The CDR3 has 18 amino acids. V was pared by 2 bases and J by 4 bases, with 14 bases of the junction left unmatched. Germline loops: CDR1 LNHNV, CDR2 YYDKDF (reference sequence). The DNA of the CDR3 is TGTGCCACCAGCAGACCCACCCTCGGGCTAGCGGTATACAATGAGCAGTTCTTC. It encodes CATSRPTLGLAVYNEQFF.

The CDR3 here is CASTTRQGTYEQYF. The CDR3, as DNA: TGTGCCAGCACCACCCGACAGGGAACCTACGAGCAGTACTTC. The V and J genes are TRBV27 and TRBJ2-7; TRBD1 matches at 7 bases. J gave up 2 bases and V 7 bases, and 8 bases lay outside the gene matches. This CDR3 region has 14 residues. Germline V gene sequence: CDR1 MNHEY, CDR2 SMNVEV (reference sequence).

V gene TRBV7-9 combines with J gene TRBJ2-1; D may be TRBD2 (6 bases). Germline assignment: CDR1 SEHNR and CDR2 FQNEAQ (reference sequence). Trimming removed 4 bases from V and 15 bases from J, with 19 bases in between. CDR3 length: 13 residues. The CDR3 DNA follows: TGTGCCAGCAGCTCCCCTAGCGAGATAAAGGGGTTCTTC. It yields the protein CASSSPSEIKGFF.

The chain joins TRBV30 to TRBJ2-3; D is perhaps TRBD1 (5 bases). CDR3 size: 13 residues. Germline V gene lookup returns CDR1 GTSNPN and CDR2 SVGIG (reference sequence). V lost 8 bases to trimming and J lost 2 bases, with 14 bases between them. The CDR3 DNA follows: TGTGCCGGGGCTGCGTTCTTCACAGATACGCAGTATTTT. Amino acid sequence: CAGAAFFTDTQYF.

The V gene is TRBV30, the J gene TRBJ2-2; TRBD1 matches 9 bases. Germline V CDR1 and CDR2: GTSNPN, SVGIG (reference sequence). The CDR3 length is 13 residues. Unmatched junction bases numbered 3, after V lost 6 bases and J lost 4 bases. Written as DNA, the CDR3 is TGTGCCTGCCGGACAGGGGTCACCGGGGAGCTGTTTTTT. Its protein is CACRTGVTGELFF.

This chain's CDR3 is CASSLEGGGGEAFF. In nucleotides, the CDR3 is TGTGCCAGCAGCTTAGAAGGGGGGGGCGGGGAAGCTTTCTTT. The V and J genes are TRBV7-2 and TRBJ1-1; possible D gene TRBD1, 6 bases. The CDR3 is 14 residues long. V lost 1 base and J 8 bases, leaving 14 bases between the germline ends. The V gene's germline CDR1 is SGHTA and CDR2 FQGNSA.